This note documents a single T cell receptor (beta chain) sequence. No fewer than 7 million PBMCs went into each sample. Germline CDR1 SQVTM, CDR2 ANQGSEA. This CDR3 region has 14 residues. The V gene lost 4 bases and the J gene lost 0 bases, with 10 bases spanning the gap. The data belong to a study of blood T cells in healthy people across ages. With a J-beta primer mix and a sample-barcoded 5' primer, a second PCR ran roughly 7 to 11 cycles. Every cDNA was tagged by a template-switch adaptor with 12 random nucleotides. TCRdb fed the 5' RACE reads into MiXCR, producing one record per CDR3 protein. The sample carries 1.5 million or so distinct CDR3 sequences, 42% recorded once.

The V and J genes are TRBV29-1 and TRBJ2-1; possibly TRBD2 for D (5 bases). The TCR was taken from a young woman in good health. Sequenced input: blood. The CDR3 reads CSVAERPSYNEQFF. The CDR3 DNA is TGCAGCGTTGCGGAGCGGCCCTCCTACAATGAGCAGTTCTTC.